This TCR beta chain derives from a study of cytomegalovirus exposure and HLA in healthy donors. The study's findings and limits: The study listed 150 to 200 cytomegalovirus-associated TCR beta chains. It was likely that a cluster of highly shared sequence variants was a sequencing artifact.

Note on this clone: The antigen remains undetermined. Other DNA sequences in this specimen translate into the identical CDR3.

Looked up from germline, CDR1 is GTSNPN and CDR2 is SVGIG (reference sequence). V shed 0 bases and J shed 2 bases, with 8 bases lying between them. The CDR3 totals 14 residues. The donors, nominally healthy at sampling, likely had unrecorded immune exposures. 60 Vbeta and 13 Jbeta primers were used in PCR. The data were produced by immunoSEQ multiplex PCR, yet TCRdb's version contains in-frame clones alone and is incomplete. The profile shows fewer than 150,000 clones, about 80% of them singletons. The receptor was derived from a man in his forties or fifties in good health and CMV-seropositive. The chain carries TRBV30 and TRBJ1-5; D gene uncertain. The source material was PBMCs. The CDR3 DNA sequence: TGTGCCTGGAGTGTCGGCCAGGGCAATCAGCCCCAGCATTTT. Its protein is CAWSVGQGNQPQHF.